The 7 T cell receptor beta chains presented below share a single source sample, sequenced in a study of beta chain features in type 1 diabetes (dated by TCRdb to the late 2010s). The method was the immunoSEQ multiplex PCR assay. All of the isolated RNA was reverse transcribed with the High Capacity cDNA Reverse Transcription Kit, so expressed TCRB transcripts were sequenced. What TCRdb holds here is the immuneACCESS table cut down to in-frame rearrangements. Part of the clones is not present; checked against another copy, under half of the missing clones reflect an unresolved V gene, and the others are unexplained. The sample includes approximately 400,000 clones, with less than 15% observed a single time. The ten largest clonotypes hold about 0.018% of the sample. Sequencing was carried out using naive CD4+ T cells from blood. This sample's cell subset or site label indicates: true naive CD4+ T cells. These receptors were obtained from a woman aged 18 to 35 in good health.

The rearrangement joins TRBV6-5 to TRBJ2-1; D is unclear. The CDR3 has 15 residues. Trimming cost V 6 bases and J 0 bases, with 12 bases left between them. CDR1 is MNHEY, CDR2 SVGAGI, per germline. The CDR3 coding sequence is TGTGCCAGCAGGATCCACAGAAGCTCCTACAATGAGCAGTTCTTC. As protein: CASRIHRSSYNEQFF.

This clone was seen a few times. The V call is TRBV28, the J call TRBJ1-2; D uncertain. V was cut by 3 bases and J by 12 bases, with 14 bases left in between. Germline values: CDR1 MDHEN, CDR2 SYDVKM. The CDR3 has 12 residues. The CDR3 reads CASSLAVETNTF. The CDR3 DNA reads TGTGCCAGCAGTTTGGCCGTTGAGACAAACACCTTC.

This clone was recorded a few times. V gene TRBV6-6 combines with J gene TRBJ2-7, with D possibly being TRBD2 (5 bases). CDR3 length: 12 amino acids. Looked up from germline, CDR1 is MNHNY and CDR2 is SVGAGI (reference sequence). V lost 2 bases and J 5 bases, leaving 7 bases between the germline ends. Here the CDR3 reads CASSYAGNEQYF. The CDR3 region has the DNA TGTGCCAGCAGTTACGCGGGTAACGAGCAGTACTTC.

This clone occurred a few times. The chain combines TRBV30 with TRBJ2-7, with 9 bases aligning to TRBD1. This CDR3 is built from 14 residues. From germline, CDR1 is GTSNPN and CDR2 SVGIG (reference sequence). The V gene end was trimmed by 2 bases and the J gene end by 7 bases; junction bases not matched to a gene: 9. CDR3 loop: CAWSSGQGPREQYF. The CDR3 DNA reads as TGTGCCTGGAGTTCGGGACAGGGCCCTAGGGAGCAGTACTTC.

The rearrangement links TRBV29-1 to TRBJ2-7, with D perhaps matching TRBD1 (6 bases). Germline V gene data show CDR1 as SQVTM and CDR2 as ANQGSEA. The CDR3 runs 12 residues. Between the trimmed V and J ends, which lost 4 bases and 4 bases, there was a span of 11 bases. This CDR3 is CSVAGDGYEQYF. The CDR3 DNA is TGCAGCGTTGCAGGGGATGGGTACGAGCAGTACTTC.

The table lists this clone with a few counts. V gene TRBV7-9 combines with J gene TRBJ2-7, with D maybe TRBD2 (6 bases). The CDR3 is 14 residues long. CDR1 is SEHNR and CDR2 is FQNEAQ in the germline V gene (reference sequence). The ends were cut back, 1 base at V and 4 bases at J, with 11 bases in the middle. CDR3 sequence: CASSLEEGRYEQYF. The DNA of the CDR3 is TGTGCCAGCAGCTTAGAAGAGGGGAGGTACGAGCAGTACTTC.

The chain uses TRBV5-1 and TRBJ2-6; the D is unclear. The germline V gene has CDR1 SGHRS and CDR2 YFSETQ. V was clipped by 0 bases and J by 1 base, with 5 bases between them. The CDR3 length is 15 residues. CDR3 DNA sequence: TGCGCCAGCAGCTTGGATCTATCTGGGGCCAACGTCCTGACTTTC. Translating it yields CASSLDLSGANVLTF. The full variable domain, in which reference TRBV5-1 and TRBJ2-6 provide the parts outside the CDR3, is KAGVTQTPRYLIKTRGQQVTLSCSPISGHRSVSWYQQTPGQGLQFLFEYFSETQRNKGNFPGRFSGRQFSNSRSEMNVSTLELGDSALYLCASSLDLSGANVLTFGAGSRLTVL.